The text below deals with one T cell receptor (beta chain). Its target is unknown. These data belong to a study of post-analysis software for immune sequencing data. Overall study context: Clinical courses comprised relapsing-remitting, secondary progressive and progressive-relapsing multiple sclerosis.

General study points: Same-batch samples co-clustered strongly by F measure. People with multiple sclerosis had a significantly lower normalized Chao1 diversity than controls did. Patients had higher frequencies than controls of roughly five TRBV segments, including TRBV5-6, TRBV5-1 and TRBV20-1.

V was cut by 5 bases and J by 6 bases, with 17 bases left in between. The germline CDR1 and CDR2 sequences are SEHNR and FQNEAQ (reference sequence). This CDR3 has 15 residues. Prepared TCR beta cDNA libraries contained unique molecular identifiers. A population of roughly 1 to 11 million T cells gave rise to roughly 0.5 million cDNA molecules. TCRdb independently ran MiXCR on the PCR reads; one entry per CDR3 protein. The sample yields about 770,000 distinct CDR3 sequences, about half seen once. The chain employs TRBV7-9 and TRBJ2-1; D gene ambiguous. Sequencing was carried out using blood. The receptor was derived from a girl aged 5-17 years with multiple sclerosis. The CDR3 bases are TGTGCCAGCAGCCTAAGACACGGTTTTTTCAATGAGCAGTTCTTC. This sequence encodes CASSLRHGFFNEQFF. The full variable domain, in which reference TRBV7-9 and TRBJ2-1 provide the parts outside the CDR3, is DTGVSQNPRHKITKRGQNVTFRCDPISEHNRLYWYRQTLGQGPEFLTYFQNEAQLEKSRLLSDRFSAERPKGSFSTLEIQRTEQGDSAMYLCASSLRHGFFNEQFFGPGTRLTVL.